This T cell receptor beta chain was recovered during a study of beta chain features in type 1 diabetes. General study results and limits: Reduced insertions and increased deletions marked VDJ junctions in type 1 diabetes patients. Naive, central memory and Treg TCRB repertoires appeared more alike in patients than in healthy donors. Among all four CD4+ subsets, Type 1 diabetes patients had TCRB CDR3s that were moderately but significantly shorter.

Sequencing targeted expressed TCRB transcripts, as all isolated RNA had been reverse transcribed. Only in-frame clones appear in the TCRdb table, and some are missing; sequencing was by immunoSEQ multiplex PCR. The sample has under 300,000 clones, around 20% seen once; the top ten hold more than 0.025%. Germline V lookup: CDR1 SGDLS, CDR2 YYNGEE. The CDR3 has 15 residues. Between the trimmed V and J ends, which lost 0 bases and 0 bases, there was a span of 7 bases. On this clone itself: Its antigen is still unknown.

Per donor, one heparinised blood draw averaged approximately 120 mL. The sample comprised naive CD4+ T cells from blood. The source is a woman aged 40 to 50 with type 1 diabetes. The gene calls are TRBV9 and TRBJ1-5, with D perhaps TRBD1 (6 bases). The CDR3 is CASSVGQASNQPQHF. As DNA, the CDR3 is TGTGCCAGCAGCGTAGGACAGGCTAGCAATCAGCCCCAGCATTTT.